A selection of T cell receptor beta chains follows, all from one sample in a study of shared clonotypes between healthy human individuals. Generated by immunoSEQ multiplex PCR, the TCRdb table keeps only in-frame clones and is missing some. This sample has a few million clones; almost 96% occur once, and the top ten carry 0.1% to 0.15%. Sequencing was performed on naive CD4+ T cells sorted from blood. Source of these receptors: a man aged 18 to 29 in good health. Both conserved end residues are part of each CDR3. The order of the fields is J gene, CDR3 length, V gene, D gene, clone size, CDR3 DNA, CDR3 protein. The D gene is left open where the match is weak. Rows give clone size only sometimes, using once, few, many, or a class for an expanded clone.

j_gene: TRBJ2-7; len: 15; v_gene: TRBV11-2; d_gene: TRBD1; abundance: .; CDR3nt: TGTGCCAGCAGCTTTACAGGGGCCCCCTGGAACGAGCAGTACTTC; CDR3aa: CASSFTGAPWNEQYF
j_gene: TRBJ2-5; len: 13; v_gene: TRBV4-3; d_gene: .; abundance: .; CDR3nt: TGCGCCAGCAGCCGAAATTTGCAAGAGACCCAGTACTTC; CDR3aa: CASSRNLQETQYF
j_gene: TRBJ2-3; len: 16; v_gene: TRBV5-4; d_gene: TRBD2; abundance: .; CDR3nt: TGTGCCAGCAGCTTGGTGCTAGCGGTCGGTCTCGCTACGCAGTATTTT; CDR3aa: CASSLVLAVGLATQYF
j_gene: TRBJ2-5; len: 16; v_gene: TRBV28; d_gene: TRBD1; abundance: .; CDR3nt: TGTGCCAGCAGTCTCAGGACAGGGGAGTTTCAGGAGACCCAGTACTTC; CDR3aa: CASSLRTGEFQETQYF
j_gene: TRBJ2-7; len: 15; v_gene: TRBV2; d_gene: .; abundance: .; CDR3nt: TGTGCCAGCCGGGGGGCAGGGAACATTGCAGGCGAGCAGTACTTC; CDR3aa: CASRGAGNIAGEQYF
j_gene: TRBJ1-4; len: 15; v_gene: TRBV7-2; d_gene: TRBD1; abundance: .; CDR3nt: TGTGCCAGCAGCTTAGGGGACAGGGATAATGAAAAACTGTTTTTT; CDR3aa: CASSLGDRDNEKLFF
j_gene: TRBJ1-3; len: 14; v_gene: TRBV5-1; d_gene: .; abundance: .; CDR3nt: TGCGCCAGCAGCCCCGGGACGTCGGGAAACACCATATATTTT; CDR3aa: CASSPGTSGNTIYF
j_gene: TRBJ2-5; len: 12; v_gene: TRBV29-1; d_gene: .; abundance: .; CDR3nt: TGCAGCGTTGATGGCAGGCAAGAGACCCAGTACTTC; CDR3aa: CSVDGRQETQYF
j_gene: TRBJ1-1; len: 15; v_gene: TRBV6-6; d_gene: TRBD1; abundance: .; CDR3nt: TGTGCCAGCAGTGCGGCAGGGGGCGTGGGCACTGAAGCTTTCTTT; CDR3aa: CASSAAGGVGTEAFF
j_gene: TRBJ1-1; len: 17; v_gene: TRBV19; d_gene: .; abundance: .; CDR3nt: TGTGCCAGTAGTATAGATTACGGGGTTGGAATGAACACTGAAGCTTTCTTT; CDR3aa: CASSIDYGVGMNTEAFF
j_gene: TRBJ1-6; len: 13; v_gene: TRBV5-4; d_gene: .; abundance: .; CDR3nt: TGTGCCAGCAGCTCACCGGACAGTTTTACCCTCCACTTT; CDR3aa: CASSSPDSFTLHF
j_gene: TRBJ2-7; len: 15; v_gene: TRBV7-9; d_gene: TRBD2; abundance: .; CDR3nt: TGTGCCAGCGGGGTAGGCGGGGGAACTACCTACGAGCAGTACTTC; CDR3aa: CASGVGGGTTYEQYF
j_gene: TRBJ1-1; len: 13; v_gene: TRBV6-5; d_gene: .; abundance: .; CDR3nt: TGTGCCAGCAGTTACCAGCCGAACACTGAAGCTTTCTTT; CDR3aa: CASSYQPNTEAFF
j_gene: TRBJ2-1; len: 17; v_gene: TRBV4-2; d_gene: TRBD2; abundance: .; CDR3nt: TGTGCCAGCAGCCAAGATTTCGCGGGGGGGCCGGACAATGAGCAGTTCTTC; CDR3aa: CASSQDFAGGPDNEQFF
j_gene: TRBJ2-1; len: 17; v_gene: TRBV4-1; d_gene: TRBD1; abundance: .; CDR3nt: TGCGCCAGCAGCCAGATAATAACAGGGGTCGCCTACAATGAGCAGTTCTTC; CDR3aa: CASSQIITGVAYNEQFF
j_gene: TRBJ1-1; len: 14; v_gene: TRBV15; d_gene: TRBD1; abundance: .; CDR3nt: TGTGCCACCAGCAAACTAGACAGGGCCTCTGAAGCTTTCTTT; CDR3aa: CATSKLDRASEAFF
j_gene: TRBJ1-5; len: 16; v_gene: TRBV4-3; d_gene: .; abundance: .; CDR3nt: TGCGCCAGCAGCCAAGATATAGGGACGGCGGGGCAGCCCCAGCATTTT; CDR3aa: CASSQDIGTAGQPQHF
j_gene: TRBJ2-1; len: 14; v_gene: TRBV4-1; d_gene: .; abundance: .; CDR3nt: TGCGCCAGCAGCCATGCCTTGATTAGAGCTGAGCAGTTCTTC; CDR3aa: CASSHALIRAEQFF
j_gene: TRBJ2-1; len: 16; v_gene: TRBV18; d_gene: TRBD1; abundance: .; CDR3nt: TGTGCCAGCTCACCACCGTCAGGGGGCGGAGGCAATGAGCAGTTCTTC; CDR3aa: CASSPPSGGGGNEQFF
j_gene: TRBJ2-5; len: 14; v_gene: TRBV27; d_gene: .; abundance: .; CDR3nt: TGTGCCAGCAGTCCCAGAACGTACCAAGAGACCCAGTACTTC; CDR3aa: CASSPRTYQETQYF
j_gene: TRBJ1-5; len: 18; v_gene: TRBV27; d_gene: TRBD1; abundance: .; CDR3nt: TGTGCCAGCAGTTTACGGAGGACCGACAGGGCGGAGAATCAGCCCCAGCATTTT; CDR3aa: CASSLRRTDRAENQPQHF
j_gene: TRBJ1-1; len: 15; v_gene: TRBV5-1; d_gene: TRBD1; abundance: .; CDR3nt: TGCGCCAGCAGCTTGTTGGGACAGGGGGCACCTGAAGCTTTCTTT; CDR3aa: CASSLLGQGAPEAFF
j_gene: TRBJ1-2; len: 12; v_gene: TRBV5-6; d_gene: .; abundance: .; CDR3nt: TGTGCCAGCAGCCTGGACACCTATGGCTACACCTTC; CDR3aa: CASSLDTYGYTF
j_gene: TRBJ2-1; len: 11; v_gene: TRBV18; d_gene: .; abundance: .; CDR3nt: TGTGCCAGCCGGGCCTACAATGAGCAGTTCTTC; CDR3aa: CASRAYNEQFF
j_gene: TRBJ1-6; len: 14; v_gene: TRBV6-5; d_gene: TRBD1; abundance: .; CDR3nt: TGTGCCAGCAGTGCCCGGGACAGGGTCTCACCCCTCCACTTT; CDR3aa: CASSARDRVSPLHF
j_gene: TRBJ2-7; len: 14; v_gene: TRBV5-1; d_gene: .; abundance: .; CDR3nt: TGCGCCAGCAGCCCCGGGCAGGGCCGTTACGAGCAGTACTTC; CDR3aa: CASSPGQGRYEQYF
j_gene: TRBJ2-3; len: 15; v_gene: TRBV5-1; d_gene: TRBD2; abundance: .; CDR3nt: TGCGCCAGCAGATCACTAGCGGGGCCATCAGATACGCAGTATTTT; CDR3aa: CASRSLAGPSDTQYF
j_gene: TRBJ1-1; len: 14; v_gene: TRBV6-5; d_gene: TRBD1; abundance: .; CDR3nt: TGTGCCAGCAGTTGGACAGGTTCGAACACTGAAGCTTTCTTT; CDR3aa: CASSWTGSNTEAFF
j_gene: TRBJ2-2; len: 16; v_gene: TRBV19; d_gene: .; abundance: once; CDR3nt: TGTGCCAGTAGTAGCCCCTTCGGGAGAAAAACCGGGGAGCTGTTTTTT; CDR3aa: CASSSPFGRKTGELFF
j_gene: TRBJ2-2; len: 14; v_gene: TRBV28; d_gene: .; abundance: .; CDR3nt: TGTGCCAGTTGCAGGTACCTGAACACCGGGGAGCTGTTTTTT; CDR3aa: CASCRYLNTGELFF
j_gene: TRBJ2-2; len: 17; v_gene: TRBV9; d_gene: TRBD2; abundance: .; CDR3nt: TGTGCCAGCAGCACCCGCGGGAGGGAGAGGGACACCGGGGAGCTGTTTTTT; CDR3aa: CASSTRGRERDTGELFF
j_gene: TRBJ1-5; len: 14; v_gene: TRBV2; d_gene: .; abundance: .; CDR3nt: TGTGCCCGCCGGACCGACGGGACAAATCAGCCCCAGCATTTT; CDR3aa: CARRTDGTNQPQHF
j_gene: TRBJ1-1; len: 14; v_gene: TRBV19; d_gene: .; abundance: .; CDR3nt: TGTGCCAGTAGTATAGGCAGGGGTGACACTGAAGCTTTCTTT; CDR3aa: CASSIGRGDTEAFF
j_gene: TRBJ1-2; len: 16; v_gene: TRBV2; d_gene: .; abundance: .; CDR3nt: TGTGCCAGCAGTGTACGAATGACAGCTTCCTCCTATGGCTACACCTTC; CDR3aa: CASSVRMTASSYGYTF
j_gene: TRBJ2-7; len: 12; v_gene: TRBV30; d_gene: .; abundance: .; CDR3nt: TGTGCCTGGAATGACAGAGACGGGGAGCAGTACTTC; CDR3aa: CAWNDRDGEQYF
j_gene: TRBJ1-1; len: 15; v_gene: TRBV6-5; d_gene: .; abundance: .; CDR3nt: TGTGCCAGCAGTTACTCATTAAGCCCACAGGGACAAGCTTTCTTT; CDR3aa: CASSYSLSPQGQAFF
j_gene: TRBJ2-7; len: 15; v_gene: TRBV15; d_gene: .; abundance: .; CDR3nt: TGTGCCACCAGCAGAGATCCCGGGGTCTCCTACGAGCAGTACTTC; CDR3aa: CATSRDPGVSYEQYF
j_gene: TRBJ2-3; len: 16; v_gene: TRBV7-2; d_gene: TRBD2; abundance: .; CDR3nt: TGTGCCAGCACAATGGGGGGGAGGGCCACCACAGATACGCAGTATTTT; CDR3aa: CASTMGGRATTDTQYF
j_gene: TRBJ2-5; len: 16; v_gene: TRBV18; d_gene: TRBD2; abundance: .; CDR3nt: TGTGCCAGCTCACCATTACGGGGGGGCCCTGGAGAGACCCAGTACTTC; CDR3aa: CASSPLRGGPGETQYF
j_gene: TRBJ2-7; len: 14; v_gene: TRBV19; d_gene: .; abundance: .; CDR3nt: TGTGCGAGTGCCCCCGGGACGGATCCCTACGAGCAGTACTTC; CDR3aa: CASAPGTDPYEQYF
j_gene: TRBJ2-3; len: 16; v_gene: TRBV4-3; d_gene: TRBD2; abundance: once; CDR3nt: TGCGCCAGCAGCCAAAGGGTAGCGGGAGGAACAGATACGCAGTATTTT; CDR3aa: CASSQRVAGGTDTQYF
j_gene: TRBJ2-3; len: 14; v_gene: TRBV28; d_gene: .; abundance: .; CDR3nt: TGTGCCAGCAGTCCTTCGGGCTTGGCAGATACGCAGTATTTT; CDR3aa: CASSPSGLADTQYF
j_gene: TRBJ1-1; len: 15; v_gene: TRBV28; d_gene: .; abundance: .; CDR3nt: TGTGCCAGCAGTTTACCCGGGGCCAGGAACACTGAAGCTTTCTTT; CDR3aa: CASSLPGARNTEAFF
j_gene: TRBJ1-6; len: 14; v_gene: TRBV7-2; d_gene: .; abundance: .; CDR3nt: TGTGCCAGCAGCCAGAGGAGCTATAATTCACCCCTCCACTTT; CDR3aa: CASSQRSYNSPLHF
j_gene: TRBJ2-5; len: 13; v_gene: TRBV10-3; d_gene: .; abundance: .; CDR3nt: TGTGCCATCAGCTCCGGGATCAAAGAGACCCAGTACTTC; CDR3aa: CAISSGIKETQYF
j_gene: TRBJ2-7; len: 15; v_gene: TRBV7-2; d_gene: TRBD1; abundance: .; CDR3nt: TGTGCCAGCAGCTTACTACGGGACAGGGGTAACGAGCAGTACTTC; CDR3aa: CASSLLRDRGNEQYF
j_gene: TRBJ2-7; len: 11; v_gene: TRBV20-1; d_gene: .; abundance: .; CDR3nt: TGCAGTGCTAGAACTTCCTACGAGCAGTACTTC; CDR3aa: CSARTSYEQYF
j_gene: TRBJ1-4; len: 12; v_gene: TRBV2; d_gene: .; abundance: once; CDR3nt: TGTGCCAGCAGACAAACAGGGGAAAAACTGTTTTTT; CDR3aa: CASRQTGEKLFF
j_gene: TRBJ2-6; len: 16; v_gene: TRBV6-1; d_gene: .; abundance: once; CDR3nt: TGTGCCAGCAGTGAAGCGGGGATCTATGGGGCCAACGTCCTGACTTTC; CDR3aa: CASSEAGIYGANVLTF
j_gene: TRBJ2-7; len: 14; v_gene: TRBV11-2; d_gene: .; abundance: once; CDR3nt: TGTGCCAGCAGCCCCGTGACAGGCACCTACGAGCAGTACTTC; CDR3aa: CASSPVTGTYEQYF
j_gene: TRBJ1-1; len: 13; v_gene: TRBV15; d_gene: .; abundance: .; CDR3nt: TGTGCCACCAGCAGAGAGGGGAACACTGAAGCTTTCTTT; CDR3aa: CATSREGNTEAFF
j_gene: TRBJ2-7; len: 13; v_gene: TRBV6-5; d_gene: TRBD2; abundance: .; CDR3nt: TGTGCCACCCCCCGGGACTACCTACTGGAGCAGTACTTC; CDR3aa: CATPRDYLLEQYF
j_gene: TRBJ1-1; len: 15; v_gene: TRBV7-9; d_gene: .; abundance: .; CDR3nt: TGTGCCAGCAGCCGTTTGGAGGGGCGAGGCACTGAAGCTTTCTTT; CDR3aa: CASSRLEGRGTEAFF
j_gene: TRBJ2-7; len: 16; v_gene: TRBV4-1; d_gene: TRBD2; abundance: .; CDR3nt: TGCGCCAGCAGCCAAGGAGTACTAGCGGGGTCCTACGAGCAGTACTTC; CDR3aa: CASSQGVLAGSYEQYF
j_gene: TRBJ2-7; len: 11; v_gene: TRBV20-1; d_gene: .; abundance: .; CDR3nt: TGCAGTGCTAGGACTCCCTACGAGCAGTACTTC; CDR3aa: CSARTPYEQYF
j_gene: TRBJ2-3; len: 13; v_gene: TRBV19; d_gene: TRBD2; abundance: once; CDR3nt: TGTGCCAGTGGCGGGAGGCGCACAGATACGCAGTATTTT; CDR3aa: CASGGRRTDTQYF